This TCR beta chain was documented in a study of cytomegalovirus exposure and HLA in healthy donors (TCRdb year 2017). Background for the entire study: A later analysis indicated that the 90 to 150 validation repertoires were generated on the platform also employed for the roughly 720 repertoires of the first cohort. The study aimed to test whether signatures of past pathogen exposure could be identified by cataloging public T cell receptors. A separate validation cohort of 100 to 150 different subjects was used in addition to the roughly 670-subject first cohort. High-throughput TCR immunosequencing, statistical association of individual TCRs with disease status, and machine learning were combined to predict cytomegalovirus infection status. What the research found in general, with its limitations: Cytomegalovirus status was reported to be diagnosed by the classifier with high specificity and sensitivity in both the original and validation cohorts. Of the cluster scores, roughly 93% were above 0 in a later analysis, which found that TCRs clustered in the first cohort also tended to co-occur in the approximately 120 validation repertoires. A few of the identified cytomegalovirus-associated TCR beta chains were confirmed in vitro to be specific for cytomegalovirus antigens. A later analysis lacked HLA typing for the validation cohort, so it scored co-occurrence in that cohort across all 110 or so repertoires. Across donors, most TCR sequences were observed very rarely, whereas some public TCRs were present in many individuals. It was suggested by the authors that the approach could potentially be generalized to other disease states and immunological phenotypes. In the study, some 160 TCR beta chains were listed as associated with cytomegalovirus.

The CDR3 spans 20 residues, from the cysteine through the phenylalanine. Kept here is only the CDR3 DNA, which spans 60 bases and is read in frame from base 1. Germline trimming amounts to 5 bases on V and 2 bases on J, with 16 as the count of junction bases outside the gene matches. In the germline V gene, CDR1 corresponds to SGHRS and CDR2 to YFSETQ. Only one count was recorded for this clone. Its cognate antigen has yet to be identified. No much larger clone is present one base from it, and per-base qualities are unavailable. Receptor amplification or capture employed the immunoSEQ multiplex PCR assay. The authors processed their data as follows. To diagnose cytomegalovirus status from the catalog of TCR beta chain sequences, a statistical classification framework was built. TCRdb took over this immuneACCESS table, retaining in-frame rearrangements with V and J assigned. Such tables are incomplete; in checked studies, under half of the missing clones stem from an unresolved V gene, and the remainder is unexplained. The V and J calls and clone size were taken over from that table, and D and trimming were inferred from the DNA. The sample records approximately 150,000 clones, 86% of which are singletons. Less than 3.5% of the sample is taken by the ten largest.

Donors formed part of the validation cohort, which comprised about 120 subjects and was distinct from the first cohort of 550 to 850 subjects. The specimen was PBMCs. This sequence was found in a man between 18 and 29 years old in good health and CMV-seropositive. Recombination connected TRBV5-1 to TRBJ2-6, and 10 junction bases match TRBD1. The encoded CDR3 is CASRRSGTGEFLAGANVLTF. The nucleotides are TGCGCCAGCAGGAGGTCCGGGACAGGGGAATTTTTGGCTGGGGCCAACGTCCTGACTTTC.